What follows are 8 T cell receptor beta chains derived from one specimen sequenced in a study of control samples from healthy donors and cancer patients. Sequencing used immunoSEQ multiplex PCR; TCRdb keeps in-frame clones, though not all of them. The table shows some 70,000 clones, with about 80% occurring only once. The sample taken for sequencing was PBMCs. These TCRs come from a woman between 50 and 59 years old with lung cancer.

The table lists this clone with a few counts. The chain is built from TRBV5-1 and TRBJ1-6; D may be TRBD1 (6 bases). CDR1 and CDR2 from the germline V gene are SGHRS and YFSETQ. Trimming took off 4 bases at V and 5 bases at J, with 10 bases between the two ends. There are 14 residues in the CDR3. The CDR3 loop is CASSGQMDNSPLHF. Written as DNA, the CDR3 is TGCGCCAGCAGCGGACAGATGGATAATTCACCCCTCCACTTT.

V usage is TRBV11-3 and J usage is TRBJ2-2; D call uncertain. Germline CDR1 reads SGHNT; CDR2 reads YENEEA. Trimming removed 3 bases from V and 7 bases from J, with 15 bases in between. The CDR3 loop spans 15 amino acids. The CDR3 here is CASSFSLLAGGELFF. The DNA for the CDR3 is TGTGCCAGCAGCTTCTCTCTTTTGGCCGGCGGGGAGCTGTTTTTT.

The genes are TRBV6-1 and TRBJ1-1; D may be TRBD1 (6 bases). Germline V CDR1 and CDR2: MNHNS, SASEGT. The CDR3 contains 15 residues. The V gene lost 0 bases and the J gene lost 2 bases, with 10 bases spanning the gap. The chain's CDR3 is CASSEAFGGNTEAFF. The CDR3 DNA follows: TGTGCCAGCAGTGAAGCGTTCGGGGGCAACACTGAAGCTTTCTTT.

The J gene is TRBJ1-1, the V gene TRBV6-6, with no clear D. Germline CDR1 and CDR2: MNHNY and SVGAGI (reference sequence). Trimming removed 4 bases from V and 3 bases from J, with 12 bases in between. There are 14 residues in the CDR3. The CDR3, as DNA: TGTGCCAGCAGTTTTGCAGCCCTTGACACTGAAGCTTTCTTT. Its protein product is CASSFAALDTEAFF.

This clone was detected only a few times. The CDR3 DNA reads TGTGCCTGGAGCCTAGCGGGGGGCGACGATGAGCAGTTCTTC. It yields the protein CAWSLAGGDDEQFF. This chain connects TRBV30 to TRBJ2-1, with TRBD2 identical over 11 bases. CDR3 length: 14 residues. Germline lookup yields CDR1 GTSNPN and CDR2 SVGIG (reference sequence). J lost 8 bases, V lost 3 bases, and 6 bases had no gene match. Full variable domain (rest looked up from reference TRBV30 and TRBJ2-1): SQTIHQWPATLVQPVGSPLSLECTVEGTSNPNLYWYRQAAGRGLQLLFYSVGIGQISSEVPQNLSASRPQDRQFILSSKKLLLSDSGFYLCAWSLAGGDDEQFFGPGTRLTVL.

V is TRBV2 and J is TRBJ2-1; possibly TRBD1 or TRBD2 for D (5 bases each). The CDR3 extends over 14 amino acids. Looked up from germline, CDR1 is SNHLY and CDR2 is FYNNEI. V gave up 5 bases and J gave up 1 base, with 9 bases separating them. The CDR3 DNA sequence: TGTGCCAGCAGTCAGTGGGGGTCCTACAATGAGCAGTTCTTC. Translating it yields CASSQWGSYNEQFF. The entire variable domain, with the rest obtained from reference TRBV2 and TRBJ2-1, is as follows: EPEVTQTPSHQVTQMGQEVILRCVPISNHLYFYWYRQILGQKVEFLVSFYNNEISEKSEIFDDQFSVERPDGSNFTLKIRSTKLEDSAMYFCASSQWGSYNEQFFGPGTRLTVL.

The V and J genes are TRBV5-1 and TRBJ1-1; 9 bases are a match to TRBD1. The CDR3 runs to 14 residues. The V gene's germline CDR1 is SGHRS and CDR2 YFSETQ. Trimming cost V 4 bases and J 5 bases; bases outside gene matches: 6. CDR3 DNA: TGCGCCAGCAGCGGTGGGGACAGGGAAACTGAAGCTTTCTTT. Translating gives CASSGGDRETEAFF.

This chain connects TRBV6-5 to TRBJ1-1, with D hard to call. V lost 8 bases to trimming and J lost 0 bases, with 10 bases between them. CDR3 size: 13 residues. The germline V gene encodes CDR1 MNHEY and CDR2 SVGAGI. CDR3 nucleotides: TGTGCCAGCTTACTGGACTTGAACACTGAAGCTTTCTTT. Protein sequence: CASLLDLNTEAFF.